The 6 T cell receptor beta chains below come from one sample, sequenced in a study of cytomegalovirus exposure and HLA in healthy donors. The table came from immunoSEQ multiplex PCR; TCRdb's copy has only in-frame clones and leaves some out. Here the sample spans about 130,000 clones, roughly 79% being singletons. The sequenced material came from PBMCs. The receptors were gathered from a man under 40 in good health and CMV-seropositive.

The rearrangement joins TRBV27 to TRBJ2-1; TRBD2 matches at 9 bases. The CDR3 runs to 12 residues. The germline V gene encodes CDR1 MNHEY and CDR2 SMNVEV (reference sequence). V lost 7 bases and J lost 7; bases outside the gene matches: 2. CDR3: CASTTSGNEQFF. For the CDR3, the DNA is TGTGCCAGCACTACTAGCGGGAATGAGCAGTTCTTC.

This clone occurred a few times. The rearrangement uses TRBV6-5 and TRBJ2-1; 9 bases map to TRBD2. The germline V gene encodes CDR1 MNHEY and CDR2 SVGAGI. The CDR3 has 15 residues. Unmatched junction bases numbered 10, after V lost 6 bases and J lost 7 bases. This chain's CDR3 is CASSQSGGPMNEQFF. The CDR3 DNA reads TGTGCCAGCAGCCAAAGCGGGGGGCCGATGAATGAGCAGTTCTTC.

This chain uses TRBV5-6 with TRBJ2-5; TRBD2 matches 8 bases. The ends lost 0 bases at V and 1 base at J; junction bases unmatched: 5. Germline V gives CDR1 SGHDT, CDR2 YYEEEE. This CDR3 comprises 16 residues. The CDR3 here is CASSLVFSGAQETQYF. CDR3 sequence (DNA): TGTGCCAGCAGCTTGGTATTTAGCGGGGCCCAAGAGACCCAGTACTTC.

This clone was counted a single time. This chain connects TRBV11-2 to TRBJ2-7; D is unresolved. Germline loops: CDR1 SGHAT, CDR2 FQNNGV. The length of the CDR3 is 13 residues. Trimming took 1 base from V and 1 from J, leaving 5 bases between them. CDR3 region: CASSLGHSYEQYF. In DNA, the CDR3 is TGTGCCAGCAGCTTAGGACATTCCTACGAGCAGTACTTC.

The chain carries TRBV5-6 and TRBJ2-7; D remains ambiguous. CDR3 length: 15 amino acids. V was shortened by 1 base and J by 7 bases, with 18 bases between the two germline ends. Germline assignment: CDR1 SGHDT and CDR2 YYEEEE. This CDR3 reads CASSLRRLLTGEQYF. DNA for the CDR3: TGTGCCAGCAGCTTGCGTCGTCTATTAACCGGGGAGCAGTACTTC.

This clone appeared a few times. The chain combines TRBV7-6 with TRBJ1-3; tentative D call: TRBD1 (5 bases). The ends were cut back, 5 bases at V and 0 bases at J, with 26 bases in the middle. There are 20 residues in the CDR3. Germline V lookup: CDR1 SGHVS, CDR2 FNYEAQ. The CDR3 protein is CASSRPSSGPGLRSGNTIYF. CDR3 nucleotides: TGTGCCAGCAGCCGACCATCCTCAGGACCGGGACTGCGCTCTGGAAACACCATATATTTT.